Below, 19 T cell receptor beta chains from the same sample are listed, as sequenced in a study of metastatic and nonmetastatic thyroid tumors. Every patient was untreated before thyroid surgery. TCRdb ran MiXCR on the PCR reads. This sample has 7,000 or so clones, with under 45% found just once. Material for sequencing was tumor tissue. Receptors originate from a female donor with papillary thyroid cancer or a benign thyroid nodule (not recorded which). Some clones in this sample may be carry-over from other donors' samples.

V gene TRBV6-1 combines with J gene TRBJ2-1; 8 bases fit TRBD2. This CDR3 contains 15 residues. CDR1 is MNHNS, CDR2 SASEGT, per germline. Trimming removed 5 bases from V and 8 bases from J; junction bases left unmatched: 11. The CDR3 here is CASSSFQAGVDEQFF. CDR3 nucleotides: TGTGCCAGCAGTTCGTTCCAAGCGGGAGTTGATGAGCAGTTCTTC.

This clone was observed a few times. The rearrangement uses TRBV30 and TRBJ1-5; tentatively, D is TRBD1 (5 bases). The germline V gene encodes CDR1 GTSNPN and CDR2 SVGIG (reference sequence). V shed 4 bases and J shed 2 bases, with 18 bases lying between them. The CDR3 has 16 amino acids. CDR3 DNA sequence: TGTGCCTGGATTGAGCCCGGTGGAGGGGGCAATCAGCCCCAGCATTTT. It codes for CAWIEPGGGGNQPQHF. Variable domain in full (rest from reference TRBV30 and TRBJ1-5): SQTIHQWPATLVQPVGSPLSLECTVEGTSNPNLYWYRQAAGRGLQLLFYSVGIGQISSEVPQNLSASRPQDRQFILSSKKLLLSDSGFYLCAWIEPGGGGNQPQHFGDGTRLSIL.

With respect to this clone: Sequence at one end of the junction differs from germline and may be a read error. CDR3 sequence: CARMLPGGSNNEHFF. CDR3 bases: TGTGCCCGCATGTTACCGGGGGGAAGCAACAATGAGCATTTCTTC. The chain uses TRBV6-5 and TRBJ2-1; 7 nucleotides agree with TRBD2. CDR1 and CDR2 from the germline V gene are MNHEY and SVGAGI. CDR3 length: 15 amino acids.

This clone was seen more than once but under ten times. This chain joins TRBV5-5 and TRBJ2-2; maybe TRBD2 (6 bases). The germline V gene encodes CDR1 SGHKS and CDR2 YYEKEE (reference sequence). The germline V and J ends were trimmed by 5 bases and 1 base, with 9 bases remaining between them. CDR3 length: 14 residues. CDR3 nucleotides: TGTGCCAGCAGAGGAGGGATGAACACCGGGGAGCTGTTTTTT. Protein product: CASRGGMNTGELFF.

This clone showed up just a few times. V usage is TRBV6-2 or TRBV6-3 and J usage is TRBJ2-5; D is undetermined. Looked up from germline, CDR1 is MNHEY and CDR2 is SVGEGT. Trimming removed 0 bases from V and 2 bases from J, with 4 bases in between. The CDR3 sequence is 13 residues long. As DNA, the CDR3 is TGTGCCAGCAGTTACTCGCTTCAAGAGACCCAGTACTTC. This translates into CASSYSLQETQYF.

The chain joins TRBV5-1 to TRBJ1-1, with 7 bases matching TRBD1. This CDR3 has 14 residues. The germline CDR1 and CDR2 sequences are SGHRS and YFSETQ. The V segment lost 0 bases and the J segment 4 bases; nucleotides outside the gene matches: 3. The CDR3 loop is CASSLAAGGTEAFF. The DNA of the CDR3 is TGCGCCAGCAGCTTGGCGGCAGGGGGCACTGAAGCTTTCTTT.

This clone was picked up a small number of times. CDR3 bases: TGTGCCAGCAGTGGAGGGGGGGAGAAAGGGAGGTACGAGCAGTACTTC. Its translation: CASSGGGEKGRYEQYF. This chain connects TRBV6-1 to TRBJ2-7; tentatively, D is TRBD2 (7 bases). CDR3 length: 16 residues. Looked up from germline, CDR1 is MNHNS and CDR2 is SASEGT. V gave up 4 bases and J gave up 4 bases, with 20 bases separating them.

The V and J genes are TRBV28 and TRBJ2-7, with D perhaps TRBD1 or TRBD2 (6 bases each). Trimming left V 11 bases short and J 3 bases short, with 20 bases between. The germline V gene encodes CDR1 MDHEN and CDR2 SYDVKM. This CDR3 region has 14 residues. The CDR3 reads CASFQGGSFYEQYF. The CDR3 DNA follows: TGTGCCTCATTCCAAGGGGGGTCCTTCTACGAGCAGTACTTC.

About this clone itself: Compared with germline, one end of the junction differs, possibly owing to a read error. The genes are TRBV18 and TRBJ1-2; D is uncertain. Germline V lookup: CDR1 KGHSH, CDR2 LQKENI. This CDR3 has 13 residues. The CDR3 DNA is TGTGCCAGCTCACCAGGGAAGGATTATGGCTACTCCTTC. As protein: CASSPGKDYGYSF.

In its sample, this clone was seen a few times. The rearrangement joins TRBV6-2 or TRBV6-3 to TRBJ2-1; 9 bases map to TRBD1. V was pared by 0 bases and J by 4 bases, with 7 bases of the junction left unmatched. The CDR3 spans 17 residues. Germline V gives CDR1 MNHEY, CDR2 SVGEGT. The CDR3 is CASSYSPGTGIYNEQFF. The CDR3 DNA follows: TGTGCCAGCAGTTACTCGCCCGGGACAGGGATTTACAATGAGCAGTTCTTC.

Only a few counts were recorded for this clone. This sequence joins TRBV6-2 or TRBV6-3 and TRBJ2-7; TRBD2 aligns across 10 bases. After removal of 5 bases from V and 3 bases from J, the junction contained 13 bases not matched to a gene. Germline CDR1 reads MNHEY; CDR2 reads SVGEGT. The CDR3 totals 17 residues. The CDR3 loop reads CASSNPRASGRGYEQYF. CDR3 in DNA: TGTGCCAGCAGTAATCCGAGGGCTAGCGGGAGAGGCTACGAGCAGTACTTC.

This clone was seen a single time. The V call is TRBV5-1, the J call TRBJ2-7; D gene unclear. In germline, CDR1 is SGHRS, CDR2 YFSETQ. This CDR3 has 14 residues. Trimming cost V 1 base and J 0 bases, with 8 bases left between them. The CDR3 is CASSLIEDSYEQYF. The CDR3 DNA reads TGCGCCAGCAGCTTGATAGAAGACTCCTACGAGCAGTACTTC.

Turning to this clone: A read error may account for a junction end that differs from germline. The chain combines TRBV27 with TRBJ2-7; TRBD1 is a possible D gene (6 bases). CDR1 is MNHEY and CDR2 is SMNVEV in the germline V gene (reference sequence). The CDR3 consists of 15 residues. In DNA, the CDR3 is TGTTCCAGCAAGATGAGTGGGACATCCACCCTCGAGCAGTACTTC. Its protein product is CSSKMSGTSTLEQYF.

CDR3 in amino acids: CASSTVNQPQHF. DNA of the CDR3: TGTGCCAGCTCGACAGTTAATCAGCCCCAGCATTTT. The V gene is TRBV18, the J gene TRBJ1-5; maybe TRBD1 (5 bases). The ends were cut back, 6 bases at V and 4 bases at J, with 7 bases in the middle. Germline V gene sequence: CDR1 KGHSH, CDR2 LQKENI. This CDR3 is built from 12 residues.

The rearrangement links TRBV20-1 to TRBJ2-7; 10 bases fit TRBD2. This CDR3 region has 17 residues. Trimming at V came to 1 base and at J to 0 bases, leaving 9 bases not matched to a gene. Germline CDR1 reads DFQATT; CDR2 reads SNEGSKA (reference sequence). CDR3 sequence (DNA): TGCAGTGCTAGAGGCTCTAGCGGGAGAACAAACTCCTACGAGCAGTACTTC. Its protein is CSARGSSGRTNSYEQYF.

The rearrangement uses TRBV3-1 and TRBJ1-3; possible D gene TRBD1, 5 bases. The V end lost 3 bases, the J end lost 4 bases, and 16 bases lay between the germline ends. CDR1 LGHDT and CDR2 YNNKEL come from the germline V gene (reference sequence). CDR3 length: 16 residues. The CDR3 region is CASSHGTGTRGNTIYF. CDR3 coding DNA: TGTGCCAGCAGCCACGGGACGGGAACCCGCGGAAACACCATATATTTT.

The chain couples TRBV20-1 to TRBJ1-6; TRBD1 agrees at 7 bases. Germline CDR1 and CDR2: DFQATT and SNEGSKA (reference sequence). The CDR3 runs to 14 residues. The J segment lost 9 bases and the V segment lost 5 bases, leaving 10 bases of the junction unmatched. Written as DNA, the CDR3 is TGCAGTGCTGGGGGCTACAGGGGCGGTTCACCCCTCCACTTT. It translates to CSAGGYRGGSPLHF.

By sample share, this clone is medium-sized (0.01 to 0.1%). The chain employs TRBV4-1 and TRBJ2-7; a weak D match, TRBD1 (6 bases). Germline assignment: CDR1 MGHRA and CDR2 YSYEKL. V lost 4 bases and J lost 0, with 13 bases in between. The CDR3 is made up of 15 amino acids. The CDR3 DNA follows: TGCGCCAGCAGCCCTGGGACACTTGTCTCCTACGAGCAGTACTTC. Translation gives CASSPGTLVSYEQYF.

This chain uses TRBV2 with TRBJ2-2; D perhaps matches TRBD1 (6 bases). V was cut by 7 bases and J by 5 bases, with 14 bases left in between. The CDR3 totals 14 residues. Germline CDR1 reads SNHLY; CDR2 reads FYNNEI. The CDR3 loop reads CASNGGVGTGELFF. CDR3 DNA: TGTGCCAGCAATGGGGGCGTCGGAACCGGGGAGCTGTTTTTT.